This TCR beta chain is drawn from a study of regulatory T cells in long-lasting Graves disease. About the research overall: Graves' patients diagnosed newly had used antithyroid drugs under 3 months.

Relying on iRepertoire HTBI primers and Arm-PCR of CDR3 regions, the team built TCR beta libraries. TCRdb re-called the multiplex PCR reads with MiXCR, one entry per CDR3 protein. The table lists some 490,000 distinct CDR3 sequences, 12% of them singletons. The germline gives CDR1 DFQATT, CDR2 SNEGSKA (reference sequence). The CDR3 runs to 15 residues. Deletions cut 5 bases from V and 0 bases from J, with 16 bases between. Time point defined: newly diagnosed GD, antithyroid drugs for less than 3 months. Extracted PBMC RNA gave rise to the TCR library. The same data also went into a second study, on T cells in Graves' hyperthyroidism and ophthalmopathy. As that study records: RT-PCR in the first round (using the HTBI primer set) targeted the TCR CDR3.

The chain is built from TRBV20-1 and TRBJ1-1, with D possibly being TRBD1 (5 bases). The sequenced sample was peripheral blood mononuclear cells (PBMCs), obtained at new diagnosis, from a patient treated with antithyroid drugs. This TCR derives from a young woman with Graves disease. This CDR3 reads CSARASGLLNTEAFF. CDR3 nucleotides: TGCAGTGCTCGGGCCTCGGGACTGCTGAACACTGAAGCTTTCTTT.